This T cell receptor (beta chain) was recorded in a study of regulatory dendritic cells for organ transplantation. The overall study: On day 6, the dendritic cells were exposed to LPS. Findings of the study overall: Naive CD4+ and CD8+ repertoires were highly diverse; memory CD8+ was most oligoclonal. Regulatory dendritic cells appeared to expand memory CD8+ clones less than mature ones.

Notes on this clone: Its antigen remains unidentified.

From germline, CDR1 is SEHNR and CDR2 FQNEAQ (reference sequence). The CDR3 consists of 19 residues. V lost 0 bases, J lost 0 bases, and 15 bases lay in between. The assay was immunoSEQ multiplex PCR, and TCRdb's table has in-frame clones only and misses some. Of about 12,000 clones listed, about four fifths are singletons. Sorted T cells were CFSE-labeled and cultured approximately five days with allogeneic regulatory or mature dendritic cells at 1:10. The specimen was naive CD8+ T cells from blood cultured with regulatory dendritic cells. Subset indicated: CD45RA+ naive T cells. The TCR sequence derives from a human donor in good health. The chain carries TRBV7-9 and TRBJ2-6; D is unresolved. CDR3 in DNA: TGTGCCAGCAGCTTAGCGATGGCAGGTTTTACCTCTGGGGCCAACGTCCTGACTTTC. Translated, it gives CASSLAMAGFTSGANVLTF.